Only a few counts were recorded for the clone carrying this T cell receptor (beta chain). Its target is not known. V dropped 0 bases and J dropped 2; count of bases not matched to a gene: 4. The germline V gene has CDR1 SGHRS and CDR2 YFSETQ. This CDR3 contains 17 residues. TCR beta libraries were prepared from cDNA with unique molecular identifiers. Each CDR3 protein is one row after TCRdb ran MiXCR on the PCR reads. The sample yields fewer than 550,000 distinct CDR3 sequences, approximately 31% seen once. These data originate in a study of post-analysis software for immune sequencing data. Notes on the study in general: In patients, a few TRBV segments were more frequent than in controls, with TRBV5-6, TRBV5-1 and TRBV20-1 among them.

The receptor was derived from a girl aged 2 to 17 with multiple sclerosis. The sample comprised blood. This chain links TRBV5-1 with TRBJ2-2, with 10 bases lining up with TRBD2. In DNA form, the CDR3 reads TGCGCCAGCAGCTTGGGTGAACTAGCGGGAAACACCGGGGAGCTGTTTTTT. Protein: CASSLGELAGNTGELFF.